One sample yielded the 23 T cell receptor beta chains listed below, sequenced in a study of blood T cell repertoires in COVID-19. Produced via immunoSEQ multiplex PCR; TCRdb's table is partial and in-frame only. The sample has under 300,000 clones, 75% to 90% seen once. Sequences were obtained from peripheral blood. These TCRs come from a woman aged 40-49 years who had recovered from COVID-19.

This clone has more than one count but fewer than ten. The V call is TRBV29-1, the J call TRBJ1-3; D not resolved. The germline CDR1 and CDR2 sequences are SQVTM and ANQGSEA. The CDR3 has 14 amino acids. Trimming stripped 2 bases from V and 6 bases from J, with 14 bases between. DNA of the CDR3: TGCAGCGTTGAACGCGGGAACGGTGAAAACACCATATATTTT. Protein product: CSVERGNGENTIYF.

V and J are TRBV6-1 and TRBJ2-7; D call uncertain. The germline gives CDR1 MNHNS, CDR2 SASEGT. CDR3 length: 12 amino acids. V was cut by 2 bases and J by 7 bases, with 9 bases left in between. CDR3 amino acids: CASSERVLEQYF. The CDR3 nucleotides are TGTGCCAGCAGTGAACGAGTTCTAGAGCAGTACTTC.

The V and J genes are TRBV19 and TRBJ1-3, with 9 nucleotides matching TRBD1. This CDR3 has 15 residues. Germline V gene sequence: CDR1 LNHDA, CDR2 SQIVND (reference sequence). The V gene end was trimmed by 9 bases and the J gene end by 1 base; junction bases not matched to a gene: 7. CDR3 protein: CASRPQGASGNTIYF. The DNA for the CDR3 is TGTGCCAGCCGACCACAGGGGGCTTCTGGAAACACCATATATTTT.

For this clone: The sample holds other DNA sequences that translate to the same CDR3. The gene calls are TRBV3-1 (or the pseudogene TRBV3-2) and TRBJ1-2, with D uncertain. CDR1 and CDR2 from the germline V gene are LGHDT and YNNKEL (reference sequence). The CDR3 is made up of 12 amino acids. The germline V and J ends were trimmed by 3 bases and 4 bases, with 6 bases remaining between them. The CDR3 loop reads CASSQAGYGYTF. In DNA form, the CDR3 reads TGTGCCAGCAGCCAGGCAGGCTATGGCTACACCTTC.

The chain links TRBV11-3 to TRBJ2-7, with unresolved D. Deletions cut 4 bases from V and 7 bases from J, with 8 bases between. Per germline, CDR1 SGHNT and CDR2 YENEEA. The CDR3 totals 11 residues. Here the CDR3 DNA reads TGTGCCAGCAGCTCACTTATTGAGCAGTACTTC. Its protein is CASSSLIEQYF. Full variable domain (outside the CDR3, taken from reference TRBV11-3 and TRBJ2-7): EAGVVQSPRYKIIEKKQPVAFWCNPISGHNTLYWYLQNLGQGPELLIRYENEEAVDDSQLPKDRFSAERLKGVDSTLKIQPAELGDSAVYLCASSSLIEQYFGPGTRLTVT.

V and J are TRBV18 and TRBJ2-7; 9 nucleotides line up with TRBD1. This CDR3 comprises 15 residues. V lost 6 bases to trimming and J lost 5 bases; unmatched junction nucleotides: 11. Germline V CDR1 and CDR2: KGHSH, LQKENI. The CDR3 sequence is CASSPPRTGDHEQYF. Written as DNA, the CDR3 is TGTGCCAGCTCCCCGCCCCGGACAGGGGACCACGAGCAGTACTTC.

The V and J genes are TRBV5-1 and TRBJ2-7; 7 nucleotides align to TRBD1. Trimming took 3 bases from V and 6 from J; bases not matched to a gene: 9. Germline CDR1 and CDR2: SGHRS and YFSETQ. The CDR3 sequence is 14 residues long. The CDR3 loop reads CASSSPDRMGEQYF. Written as DNA, the CDR3 is TGCGCCAGCAGCTCCCCGGACAGGATGGGCGAGCAGTACTTC.

This clone was detected only once. V is TRBV27 and J is TRBJ1-1, with D perhaps matching TRBD1 (5 bases). The CDR3 length is 14 residues. With 4 bases removed from V and 4 bases from J, the gap between germline ends came to 13 bases. The germline V gene has CDR1 MNHEY and CDR2 SMNVEV (reference sequence). The CDR3 spells CASSSGTSITEAFF. CDR3 DNA sequence: TGTGCCAGCAGTTCCGGGACTTCAATCACTGAAGCTTTCTTT.

This chain uses TRBV14 with TRBJ2-1; 8 bases line up with TRBD1. This CDR3 contains 14 residues. Per the germline V gene, CDR1 is SGHDN and CDR2 is FVKESK. The J segment lost 4 bases and the V segment lost 5 bases, leaving 4 bases of the junction unmatched. The CDR3 here is CASSRQGFYNEQFF. CDR3 sequence (DNA): TGTGCCAGCAGCAGACAGGGGTTTTACAATGAGCAGTTCTTC.

The J gene is TRBJ2-3, the V gene TRBV3-1 (or the pseudogene TRBV3-2); tentative D call: TRBD2 (5 bases). Trimming left V 1 base short and J 1 base short, with 12 bases between. The CDR3 runs to 16 residues. Germline CDR1 LGHDT, CDR2 YNNKEL (reference sequence). The CDR3 is CASSQVARLGTDTQYF. The DNA for the CDR3 is TGTGCCAGCAGCCAAGTAGCGCGCTTGGGCACAGATACGCAGTATTTT.

The rearrangement uses TRBV5-5 and TRBJ2-3; 7 bases align to TRBD2. The CDR3 consists of 16 residues. CDR1 is SGHKS, CDR2 YYEKEE, per germline (reference sequence). The J segment lost 5 bases and the V segment lost 0 bases, leaving 9 bases of the junction unmatched. CDR3 DNA sequence: TGTGCCAGCAGCTTGGTTGGGCTGGGGGGGATAGATACGCAGTATTTT. Its translation: CASSLVGLGGIDTQYF. Supplemented by reference TRBV5-5 and TRBJ2-3, the full variable domain reads DAGVTQSPTHLIKTRGQQVTLRCSPISGHKSVSWYQQVLGQGPQFIFQYYEKEERGRGNFPDRFSARQFPNYSSELNVNALLLGDSALYLCASSLVGLGGIDTQYFGPGTRLTVL.

The chain has TRBV10-3 and TRBJ2-1, with D maybe TRBD2 (6 bases). Germline assignment: CDR1 ENHRY and CDR2 SYGVKD. V lost 1 base to trimming and J lost 1 base, with 14 bases between them. The CDR3 has 17 amino acids. The CDR3 region has the DNA TGTGCCATCAGTGAGTTCCCGGGGGACCTATCCTACAATGAGCAGTTCTTC. This sequence encodes CAISEFPGDLSYNEQFF.

The sample holds one count of this clone. The chain uses TRBV5-1 and TRBJ1-6, with 9 nucleotides matching TRBD1. Germline lookup yields CDR1 SGHRS and CDR2 YFSETQ. The V segment lost 4 bases and the J segment 10 bases; nucleotides outside the gene matches: 12. The CDR3 extends over 16 amino acids. CDR3 loop: CASSIGDRESESPLHF. The CDR3 DNA reads TGCGCCAGCAGCATAGGGGACAGGGAGAGCGAATCACCCCTCCACTTT.

This clone was recorded once. The chain couples TRBV11-2 to TRBJ2-7; 15 nucleotides line up with TRBD2. The trim removed 0 bases at V and 2 bases at J, leaving 5 bases unmatched. Looked up from germline, CDR1 is SGHAT and CDR2 is FQNNGV. CDR3 length: 18 residues. CDR3: CASSLDGGLAGGPYEQYF. CDR3 DNA: TGTGCCAGCAGCTTAGATGGGGGACTAGCGGGAGGCCCCTACGAGCAGTACTTC.

The chain employs TRBV28 and TRBJ2-1; 7 bases map to TRBD1. CDR1 and CDR2 from the germline V gene are MDHEN and SYDVKM. Trimming at V came to 6 bases and at J to 10 bases, leaving 9 bases not matched to a gene. This CDR3 has 13 residues. The CDR3 sequence: CASSSDRAHEQFF. CDR3 coding DNA: TGTGCCAGCAGCTCCGACAGGGCCCACGAGCAGTTCTTC.

The chain couples TRBV5-5 to TRBJ2-1; a possible D gene is TRBD2 (5 bases). This CDR3 contains 17 residues. Germline V lookup: CDR1 SGHKS, CDR2 YYEKEE (reference sequence). V was clipped by 4 bases and J by 0 bases, with 17 bases between them. This CDR3 is CASSPGFERSSYNEQFF. For the CDR3, the DNA is TGTGCCAGCAGCCCGGGTTTTGAGCGGAGCTCCTACAATGAGCAGTTCTTC.

V usage is TRBV2 and J usage is TRBJ2-1, with 7 bases that match TRBD1. CDR3 size: 16 residues. Germline V gives CDR1 SNHLY, CDR2 FYNNEI. Trimming cost V 2 bases and J 6 bases; bases outside gene matches: 10. The CDR3 region has the DNA TGTGCCAGCAGTGAATGGTGGCAGGGGGAGAGCAATGAGCAGTTCTTC. Translating gives CASSEWWQGESNEQFF.

In this sample, this clone turned up once. CDR3 residues: CAWIQGYGNSPLHF. The DNA of the CDR3 is TGTGCCTGGATTCAGGGCTATGGAAATTCACCCCTCCACTTT. The chain links TRBV30 to TRBJ1-6; D possibly corresponds to TRBD1 (5 bases). V gave up 4 bases and J gave up 7 bases, with 14 bases separating them. CDR1 and CDR2 from the germline V gene are GTSNPN and SVGIG (reference sequence). This CDR3 contains 14 residues.

The rearrangement links TRBV28 to TRBJ1-4; 7 bases align to TRBD1. The CDR3 loop spans 17 amino acids. V trimming: 3 bases; J trimming: 2 bases; junction bases outside the gene matches: 9. In germline, CDR1 is MDHEN, CDR2 SYDVKM. The CDR3 bases are TGTGCCAGCAGTTTCCTAGGGACAGATACGACTAATGAAAAACTGTTTTTT. Encoded protein: CASSFLGTDTTNEKLFF.

This chain links TRBV29-1 with TRBJ2-1; 7 bases map to TRBD2. The CDR3 contains 15 residues. Germline trimming cut 5 bases from V and 3 bases from J; bases unmatched to any gene: 10. Germline CDR1 reads SQVTM; CDR2 reads ANQGSEA. The CDR3 loop reads CSVQTPGLNYNEQFF. Written as DNA, the CDR3 is TGCAGCGTTCAAACACCGGGACTAAACTACAATGAGCAGTTCTTC.

The V call is TRBV27, the J call TRBJ2-3; 13 positions match TRBD2. Unmatched junction bases numbered 18, after V lost 8 bases and J lost 4 bases. Germline V lookup: CDR1 MNHEY, CDR2 SMNVEV (reference sequence). This CDR3 region has 19 residues. The CDR3 nucleotides read TGTGCCAGCGGGGTTCTACGGACTAGCGGGAGTAGTCTGGCAGATACGCAGTATTTT. It specifies CASGVLRTSGSSLADTQYF.

The V call is TRBV28, the J call TRBJ2-5, with 7 bases aligning to TRBD2. The CDR3 runs to 13 residues. Per the germline V gene, CDR1 is MDHEN and CDR2 is SYDVKM. With V trimmed by 8 bases and J by 2 bases, 5 bases remained unmatched. The CDR3 region is CASGGTTQETQYF. CDR3 DNA sequence: TGTGCCAGCGGGGGGACTACACAAGAGACCCAGTACTTC.

CDR3 region: CASSEQGFNSPLHF. In nucleotides, the CDR3 is TGTGCCAGCAGTGAACAGGGATTTAATTCACCCCTCCACTTT. The chain links TRBV2 to TRBJ1-6; D might be TRBD1 (5 bases). Trimming removed 2 bases at V and 6 bases at J, with 8 bases between. The germline V gene encodes CDR1 SNHLY and CDR2 FYNNEI. The CDR3 length is 14 residues.